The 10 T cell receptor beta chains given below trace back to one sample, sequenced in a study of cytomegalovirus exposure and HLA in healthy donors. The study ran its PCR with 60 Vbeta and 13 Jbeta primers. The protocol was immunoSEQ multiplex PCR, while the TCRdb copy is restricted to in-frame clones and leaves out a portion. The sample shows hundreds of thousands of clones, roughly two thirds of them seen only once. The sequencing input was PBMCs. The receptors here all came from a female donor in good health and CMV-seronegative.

In DNA, the CDR3 is TGTGCCAGCTCACCCGGTGAGAGGCAGCCCCAGCATTTT. It specifies CASSPGERQPQHF. The chain couples TRBV18 to TRBJ1-5; D gene ambiguous. V lost 3 bases, J lost 7 bases, and 10 bases lay in between. CDR1 and CDR2 (germline): KGHSH, LQKENI. The CDR3 contains 13 residues. The entire variable domain, with the rest obtained from reference TRBV18 and TRBJ1-5, is as follows: NAGVMQNPRHLVRRRGQEARLRCSPMKGHSHVYWYRQLPEEGLKFMVYLQKENIIDESGMPKERFSAEFPKEGPSILRIQQVVRGDSAAYFCASSPGERQPQHFGDGTRLSIL.

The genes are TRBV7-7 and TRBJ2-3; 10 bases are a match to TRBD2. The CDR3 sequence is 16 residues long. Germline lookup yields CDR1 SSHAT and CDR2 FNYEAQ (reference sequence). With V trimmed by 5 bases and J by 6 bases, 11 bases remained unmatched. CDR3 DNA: TGTGCCAGCAGCCCGGGACTAGCGACGCACACGGATACGCAGTATTTT. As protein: CASSPGLATHTDTQYF.

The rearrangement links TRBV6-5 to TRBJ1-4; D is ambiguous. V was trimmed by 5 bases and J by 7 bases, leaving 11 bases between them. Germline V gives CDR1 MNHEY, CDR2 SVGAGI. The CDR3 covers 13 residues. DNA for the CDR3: TGTGCCAGCAGTCGGACTATAGCTGAAAAACTGTTTTTT. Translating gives CASSRTIAEKLFF.

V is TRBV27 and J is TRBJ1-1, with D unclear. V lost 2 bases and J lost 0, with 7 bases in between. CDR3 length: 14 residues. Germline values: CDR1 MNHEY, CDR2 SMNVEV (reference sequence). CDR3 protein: CASSLGQMNTEAFF. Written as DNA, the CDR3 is TGTGCCAGCAGTTTAGGGCAAATGAACACTGAAGCTTTCTTT.

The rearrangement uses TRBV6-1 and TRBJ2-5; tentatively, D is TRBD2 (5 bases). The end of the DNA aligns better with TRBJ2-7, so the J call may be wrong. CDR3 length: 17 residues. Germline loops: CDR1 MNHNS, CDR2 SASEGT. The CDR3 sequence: CASSEPEVWNFIYEQYF. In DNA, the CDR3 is TGTGCCAGCAGTGAACCGGAGGTATGGAACTTCATCTACGAGCAGTACTTC.

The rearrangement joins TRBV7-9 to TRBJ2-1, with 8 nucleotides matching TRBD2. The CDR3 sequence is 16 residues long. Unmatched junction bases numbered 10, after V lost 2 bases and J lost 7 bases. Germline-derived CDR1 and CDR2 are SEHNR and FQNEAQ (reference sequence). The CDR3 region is CASSLRREGRGNEQFF. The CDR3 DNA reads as TGTGCCAGCAGCTTACGTCGGGAGGGCCGGGGGAATGAGCAGTTCTTC. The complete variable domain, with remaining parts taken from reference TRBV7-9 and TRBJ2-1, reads DTGVSQNPRHKITKRGQNVTFRCDPISEHNRLYWYRQTLGQGPEFLTYFQNEAQLEKSRLLSDRFSAERPKGSFSTLEIQRTEQGDSAMYLCASSLRREGRGNEQFFGPGTRLTVL.

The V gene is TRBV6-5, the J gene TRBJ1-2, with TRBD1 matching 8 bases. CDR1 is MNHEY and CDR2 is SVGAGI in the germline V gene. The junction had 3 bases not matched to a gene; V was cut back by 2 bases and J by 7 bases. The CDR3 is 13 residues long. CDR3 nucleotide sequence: TGTGCCAGCAGTTACACCGGACAGGGTGGCTACACCTTC. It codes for CASSYTGQGGYTF.

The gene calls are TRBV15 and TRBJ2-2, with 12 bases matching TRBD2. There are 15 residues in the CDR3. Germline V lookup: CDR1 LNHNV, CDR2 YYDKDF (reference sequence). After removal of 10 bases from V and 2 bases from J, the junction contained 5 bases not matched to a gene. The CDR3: CASRLAGVNTGELFF. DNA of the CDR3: TGTGCCAGCCGACTAGCGGGAGTTAACACCGGGGAGCTGTTTTTT.

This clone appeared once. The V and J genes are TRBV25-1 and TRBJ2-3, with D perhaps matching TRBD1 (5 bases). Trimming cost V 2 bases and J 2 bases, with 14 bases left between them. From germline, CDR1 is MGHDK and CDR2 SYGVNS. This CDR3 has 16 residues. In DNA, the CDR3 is TGTGCCAGCAGTGAAACTAAGACAGCCTACACAGATACGCAGTATTTT. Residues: CASSETKTAYTDTQYF.

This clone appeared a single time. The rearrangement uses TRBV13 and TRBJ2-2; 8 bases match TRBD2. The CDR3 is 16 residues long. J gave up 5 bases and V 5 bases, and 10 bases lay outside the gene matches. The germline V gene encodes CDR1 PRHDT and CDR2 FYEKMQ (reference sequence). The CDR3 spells CASSRPSGSQTGELFF. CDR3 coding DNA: TGTGCCAGCAGCCGGCCGAGCGGGAGTCAAACCGGGGAGCTGTTTTTT. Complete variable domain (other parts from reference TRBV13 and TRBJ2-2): AAGVIQSPRHLIKEKRETATLKCYPIPRHDTVYWYQQGPGQDPQFLISFYEKMQSDKGSIPDRFSAQQFSDYHSELNMSSLELGDSALYFCASSRPSGSQTGELFFGEGSRLTVL.